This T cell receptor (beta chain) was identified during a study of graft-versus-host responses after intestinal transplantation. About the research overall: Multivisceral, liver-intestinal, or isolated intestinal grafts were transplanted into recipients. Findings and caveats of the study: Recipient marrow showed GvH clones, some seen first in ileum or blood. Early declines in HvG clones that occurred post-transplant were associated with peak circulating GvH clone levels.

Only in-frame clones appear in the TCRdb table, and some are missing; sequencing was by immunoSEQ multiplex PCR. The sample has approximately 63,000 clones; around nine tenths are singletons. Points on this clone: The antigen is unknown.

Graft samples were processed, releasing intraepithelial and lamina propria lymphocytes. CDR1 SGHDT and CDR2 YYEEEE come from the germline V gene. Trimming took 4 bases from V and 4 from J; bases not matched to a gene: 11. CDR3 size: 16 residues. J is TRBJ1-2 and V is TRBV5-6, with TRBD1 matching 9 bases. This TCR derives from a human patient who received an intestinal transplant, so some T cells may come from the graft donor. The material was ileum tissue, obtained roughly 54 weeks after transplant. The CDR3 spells CASSGEGQGSGYGYTF. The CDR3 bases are TGTGCCAGCAGCGGAGAGGGACAGGGAAGCGGCTATGGCTACACCTTC.